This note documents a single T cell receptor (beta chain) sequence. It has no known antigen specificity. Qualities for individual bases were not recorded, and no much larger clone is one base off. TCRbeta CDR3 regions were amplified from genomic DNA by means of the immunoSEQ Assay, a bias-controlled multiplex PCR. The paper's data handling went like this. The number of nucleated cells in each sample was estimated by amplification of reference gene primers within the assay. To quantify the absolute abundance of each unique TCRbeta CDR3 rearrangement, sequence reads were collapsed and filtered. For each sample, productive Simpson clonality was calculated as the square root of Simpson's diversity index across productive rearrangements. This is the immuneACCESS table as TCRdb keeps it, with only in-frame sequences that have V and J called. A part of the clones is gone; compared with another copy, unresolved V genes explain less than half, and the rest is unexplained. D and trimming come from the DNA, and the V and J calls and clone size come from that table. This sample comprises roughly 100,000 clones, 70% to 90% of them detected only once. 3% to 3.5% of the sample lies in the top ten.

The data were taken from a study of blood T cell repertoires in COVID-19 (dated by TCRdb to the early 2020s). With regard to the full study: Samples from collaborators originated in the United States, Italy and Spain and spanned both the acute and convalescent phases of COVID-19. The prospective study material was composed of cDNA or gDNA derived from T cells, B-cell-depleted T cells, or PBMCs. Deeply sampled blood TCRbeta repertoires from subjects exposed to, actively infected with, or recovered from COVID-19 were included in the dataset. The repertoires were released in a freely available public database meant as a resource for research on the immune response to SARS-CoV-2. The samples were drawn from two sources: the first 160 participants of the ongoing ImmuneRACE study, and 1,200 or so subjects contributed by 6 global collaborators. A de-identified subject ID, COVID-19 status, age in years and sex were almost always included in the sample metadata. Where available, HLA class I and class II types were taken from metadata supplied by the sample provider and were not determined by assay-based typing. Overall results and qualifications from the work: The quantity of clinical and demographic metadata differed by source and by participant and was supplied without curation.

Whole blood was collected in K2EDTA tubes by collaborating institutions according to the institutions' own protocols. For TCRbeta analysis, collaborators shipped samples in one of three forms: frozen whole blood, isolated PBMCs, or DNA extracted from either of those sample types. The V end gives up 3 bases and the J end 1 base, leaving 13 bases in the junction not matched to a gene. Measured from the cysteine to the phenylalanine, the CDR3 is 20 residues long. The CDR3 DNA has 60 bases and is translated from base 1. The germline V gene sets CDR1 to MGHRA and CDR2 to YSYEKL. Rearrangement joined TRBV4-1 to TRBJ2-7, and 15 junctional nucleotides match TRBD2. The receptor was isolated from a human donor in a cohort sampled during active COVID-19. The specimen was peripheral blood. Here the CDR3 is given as CASSHPRWGTSGGLSYEQYF. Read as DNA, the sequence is TGCGCCAGCAGCCACCCCCGGTGGGGGACTAGCGGGGGGTTGTCCTACGAGCAGTACTTC.